This T cell receptor beta chain appears in the sequencing data of a study of vaccination effects on CD4 cells after COVID-19. About this clone itself: Its specificity is not known.

The CDR3 consists of 13 residues. Trimming removed 6 bases from V and 2 bases from J, with 10 bases in between. Using immunoSEQ multiplex PCR, the repertoire was profiled, and TCRdb retains in-frame clones only, with some absent. Among over 65,000 clones listed, roughly three quarters were seen once. At the end of about ten days of culture, CD4+ T cells were isolated. Prior SARS-CoV-2 infection was absent in the vaccine recipients, as shown by negative nucleocapsid antibodies. The rearrangement uses TRBV12-3 or TRBV12-4 and TRBJ1-2; D not certain. The specimen was CD4+ T cells from PBMCs cultured without peptide, collected before COVID-19 vaccination. This TCR was recovered from a human donor who received a COVID-19 vaccine. The CDR3 nucleotides are TGTGCCAGCAGCCCTCAGACCAACTATGGCTACACCTTC. Its protein is CASSPQTNYGYTF.